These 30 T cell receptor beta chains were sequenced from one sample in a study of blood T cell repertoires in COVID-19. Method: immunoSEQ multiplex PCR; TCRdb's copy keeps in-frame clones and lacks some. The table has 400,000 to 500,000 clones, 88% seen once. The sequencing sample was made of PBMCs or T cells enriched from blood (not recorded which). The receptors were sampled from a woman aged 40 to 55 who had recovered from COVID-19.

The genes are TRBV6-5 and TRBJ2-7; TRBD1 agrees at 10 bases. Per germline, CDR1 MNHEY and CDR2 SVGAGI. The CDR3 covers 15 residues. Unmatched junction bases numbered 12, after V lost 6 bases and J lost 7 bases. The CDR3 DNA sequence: TGTGCCAGCAGCCGACCCGGGGACAGGGGAGGGGAGCAGTACTTC. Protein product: CASSRPGDRGGEQYF.

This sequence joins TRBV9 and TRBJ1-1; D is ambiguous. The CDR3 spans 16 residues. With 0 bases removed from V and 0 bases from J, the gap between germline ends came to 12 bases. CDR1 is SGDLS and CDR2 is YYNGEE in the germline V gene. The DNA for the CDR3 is TGTGCCAGCAGCGTAGGCAAGTCGGTTGTGAACACTGAAGCTTTCTTT. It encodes CASSVGKSVVNTEAFF.

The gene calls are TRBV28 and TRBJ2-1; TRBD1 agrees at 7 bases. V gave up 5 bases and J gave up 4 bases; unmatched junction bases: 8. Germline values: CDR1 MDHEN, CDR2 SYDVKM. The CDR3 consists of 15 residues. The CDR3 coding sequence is TGTGCCAGCAGTATACCGAGACAGGGTTACAATGAGCAGTTCTTC. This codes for CASSIPRQGYNEQFF.

The CDR3: CATSGRVYNEQFF. The DNA of the CDR3 is TGTGCCACCAGTGGCCGAGTCTACAATGAGCAGTTCTTC. The chain employs TRBV24-1 and TRBJ2-1, with D uncertain. The CDR3 is 13 amino acids. Germline loops: CDR1 KGHDR, CDR2 SFDVKD. With 5 bases removed from V and 3 bases from J, the gap between germline ends came to 7 bases.

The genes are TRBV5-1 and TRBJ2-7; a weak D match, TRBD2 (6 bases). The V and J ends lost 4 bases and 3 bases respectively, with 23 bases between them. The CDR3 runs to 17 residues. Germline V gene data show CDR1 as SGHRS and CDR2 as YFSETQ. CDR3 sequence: CASSPSLAAKPLYEQYF. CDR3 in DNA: TGCGCCAGCAGCCCGTCTTTAGCGGCCAAACCTCTCTACGAGCAGTACTTC. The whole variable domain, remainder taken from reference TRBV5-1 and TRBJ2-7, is KAGVTQTPRYLIKTRGQQVTLSCSPISGHRSVSWYQQTPGQGLQFLFEYFSETQRNKGNFPGRFSGRQFSNSRSEMNVSTLELGDSALYLCASSPSLAAKPLYEQYFGPGTRLTVT.

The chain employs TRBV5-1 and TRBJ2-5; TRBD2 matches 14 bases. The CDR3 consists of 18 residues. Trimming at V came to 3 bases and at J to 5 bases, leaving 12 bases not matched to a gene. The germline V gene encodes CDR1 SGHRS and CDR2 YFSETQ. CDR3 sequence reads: CASSSGTSGSTVGETQYF. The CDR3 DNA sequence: TGCGCCAGCAGCTCCGGGACTAGCGGGAGTACTGTCGGGGAGACCCAGTACTTC.

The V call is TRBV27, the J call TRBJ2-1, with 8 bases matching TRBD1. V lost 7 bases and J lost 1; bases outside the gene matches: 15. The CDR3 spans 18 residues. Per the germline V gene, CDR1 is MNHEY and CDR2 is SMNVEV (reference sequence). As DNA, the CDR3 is TGTGCCAGCACCCCATTAGGCTCAGGGGGCATTTCCTACAATGAGCAGTTCTTC. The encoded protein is CASTPLGSGGISYNEQFF.

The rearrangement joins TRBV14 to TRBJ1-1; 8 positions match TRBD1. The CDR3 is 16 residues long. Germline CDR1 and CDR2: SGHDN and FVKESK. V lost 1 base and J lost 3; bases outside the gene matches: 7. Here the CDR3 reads CASSQAQGAIYTEAFF. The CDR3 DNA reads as TGTGCCAGCAGCCAAGCCCAGGGGGCAATCTACACTGAAGCTTTCTTT.

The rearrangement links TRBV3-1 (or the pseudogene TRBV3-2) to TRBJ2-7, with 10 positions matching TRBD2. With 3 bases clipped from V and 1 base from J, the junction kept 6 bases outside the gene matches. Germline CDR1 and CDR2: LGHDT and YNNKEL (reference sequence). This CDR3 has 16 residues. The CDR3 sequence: CASSHLAGAGSYEQYF. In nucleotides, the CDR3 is TGTGCCAGCAGCCACCTAGCGGGAGCGGGTTCCTACGAGCAGTACTTC.

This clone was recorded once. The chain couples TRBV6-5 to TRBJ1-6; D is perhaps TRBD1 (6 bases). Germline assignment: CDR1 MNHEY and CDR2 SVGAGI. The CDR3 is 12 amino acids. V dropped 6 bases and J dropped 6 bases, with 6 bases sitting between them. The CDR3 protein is CASRQGNSPLHF. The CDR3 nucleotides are TGTGCCAGCAGACAGGGTAATTCACCCCTCCACTTT.

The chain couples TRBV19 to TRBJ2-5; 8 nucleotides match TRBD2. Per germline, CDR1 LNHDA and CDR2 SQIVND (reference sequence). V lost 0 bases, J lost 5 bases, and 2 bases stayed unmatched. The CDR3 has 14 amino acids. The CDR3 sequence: CASSIDREGETQYF. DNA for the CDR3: TGTGCCAGTAGTATAGATCGGGAGGGGGAGACCCAGTACTTC.

CDR3 sequence reads: CATRDIGDTQYF. CDR3 coding DNA: TGTGCCACCAGGGACATTGGAGATACGCAGTATTTT. V is TRBV24-1 and J is TRBJ2-3; possibly TRBD1 for D (5 bases). Germline lookup yields CDR1 KGHDR and CDR2 SFDVKD. This CDR3 is built from 12 residues. The germline V and J ends were trimmed by 7 bases and 5 bases, with 9 bases remaining between them.

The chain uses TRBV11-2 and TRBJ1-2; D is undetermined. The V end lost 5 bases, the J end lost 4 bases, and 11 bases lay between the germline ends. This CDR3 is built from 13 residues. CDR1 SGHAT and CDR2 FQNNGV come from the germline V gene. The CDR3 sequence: CASSPTRTYGYTF. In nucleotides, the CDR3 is TGTGCCAGCAGCCCGACACGTACCTATGGCTACACCTTC.

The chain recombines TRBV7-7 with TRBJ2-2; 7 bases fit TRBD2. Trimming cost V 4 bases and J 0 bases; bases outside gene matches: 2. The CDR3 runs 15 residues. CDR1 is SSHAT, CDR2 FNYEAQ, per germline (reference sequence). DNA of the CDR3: TGTGCCAGCAGCTCTAGCGGACCGAACACCGGGGAGCTGTTTTTT. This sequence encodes CASSSSGPNTGELFF.

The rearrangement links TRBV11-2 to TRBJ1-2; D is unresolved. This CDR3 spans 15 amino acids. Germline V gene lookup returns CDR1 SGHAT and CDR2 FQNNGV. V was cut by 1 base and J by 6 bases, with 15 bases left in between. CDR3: CASSLGWRQSNGYTF. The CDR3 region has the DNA TGTGCCAGCAGCTTAGGATGGAGGCAGTCAAATGGCTACACCTTC.

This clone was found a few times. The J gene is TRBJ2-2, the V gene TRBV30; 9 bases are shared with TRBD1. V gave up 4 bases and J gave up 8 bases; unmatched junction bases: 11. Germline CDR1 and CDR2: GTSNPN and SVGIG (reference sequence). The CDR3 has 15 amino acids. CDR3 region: CAWTRRDRVLGELFF. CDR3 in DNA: TGTGCCTGGACCCGCCGGGACAGGGTTTTGGGGGAGCTGTTTTTT.

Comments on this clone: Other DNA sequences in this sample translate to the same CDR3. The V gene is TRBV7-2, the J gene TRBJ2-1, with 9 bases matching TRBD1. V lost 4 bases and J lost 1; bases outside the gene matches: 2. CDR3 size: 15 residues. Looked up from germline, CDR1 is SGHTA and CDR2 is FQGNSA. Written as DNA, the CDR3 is TGTGCCAGCAGCTACGACAGGGGGTCCTACAATGAGCAGTTCTTC. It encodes CASSYDRGSYNEQFF.

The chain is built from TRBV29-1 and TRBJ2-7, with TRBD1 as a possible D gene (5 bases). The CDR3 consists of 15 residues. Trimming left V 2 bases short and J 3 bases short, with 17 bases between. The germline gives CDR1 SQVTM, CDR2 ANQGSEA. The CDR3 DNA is TGCAGCGTTGAAATGTTCGGGCAGGGCGGCTACGAGCAGTACTTC. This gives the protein CSVEMFGQGGYEQYF.

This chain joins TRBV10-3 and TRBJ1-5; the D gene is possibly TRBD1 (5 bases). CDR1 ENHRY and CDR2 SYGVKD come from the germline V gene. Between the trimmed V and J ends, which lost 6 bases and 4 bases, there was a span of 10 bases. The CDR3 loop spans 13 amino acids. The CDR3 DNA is TGTGCCATCAGAGGGGAAGCGAATCAGCCCCAGCATTTT. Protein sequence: CAIRGEANQPQHF.

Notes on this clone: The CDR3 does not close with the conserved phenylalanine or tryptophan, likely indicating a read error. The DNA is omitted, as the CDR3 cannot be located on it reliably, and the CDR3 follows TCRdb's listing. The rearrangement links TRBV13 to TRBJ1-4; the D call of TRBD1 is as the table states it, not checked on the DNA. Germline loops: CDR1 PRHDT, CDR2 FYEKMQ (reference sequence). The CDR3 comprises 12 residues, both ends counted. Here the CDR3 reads CASSLGGTSLTL.

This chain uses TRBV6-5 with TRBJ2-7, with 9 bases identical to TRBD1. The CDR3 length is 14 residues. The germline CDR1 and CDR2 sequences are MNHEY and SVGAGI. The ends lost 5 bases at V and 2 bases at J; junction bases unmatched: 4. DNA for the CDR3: TGTGCCAGCAGTAACCGGGACAGGGCCTACGAGCAGTACTTC. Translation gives CASSNRDRAYEQYF.

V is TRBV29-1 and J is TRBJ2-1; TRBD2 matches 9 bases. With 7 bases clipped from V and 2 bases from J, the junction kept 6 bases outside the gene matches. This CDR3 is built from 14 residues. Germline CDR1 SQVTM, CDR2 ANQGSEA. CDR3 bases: TGCAGCGGCTTTAGCGGGAGCCCCTACAATGAGCAGTTCTTC. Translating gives CSGFSGSPYNEQFF.

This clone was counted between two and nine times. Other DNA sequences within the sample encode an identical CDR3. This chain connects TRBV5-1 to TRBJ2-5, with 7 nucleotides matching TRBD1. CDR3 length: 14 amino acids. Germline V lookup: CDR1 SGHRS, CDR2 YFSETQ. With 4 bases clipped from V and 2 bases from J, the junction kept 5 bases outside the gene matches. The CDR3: CASSPGQPQETQYF. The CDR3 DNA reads TGCGCCAGCAGCCCGGGACAGCCGCAAGAGACCCAGTACTTC.

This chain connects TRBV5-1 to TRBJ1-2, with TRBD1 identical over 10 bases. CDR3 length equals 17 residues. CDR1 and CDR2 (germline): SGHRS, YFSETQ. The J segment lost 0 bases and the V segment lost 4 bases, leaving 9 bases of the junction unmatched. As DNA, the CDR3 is TGCGCCAGCAGCCCGTGGACAGGGGGTACAACTAACTATGGCTACACCTTC. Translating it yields CASSPWTGGTTNYGYTF.

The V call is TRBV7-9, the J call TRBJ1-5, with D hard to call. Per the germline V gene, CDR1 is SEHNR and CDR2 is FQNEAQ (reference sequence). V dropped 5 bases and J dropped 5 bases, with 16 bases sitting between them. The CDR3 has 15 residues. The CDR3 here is CASSPGGGRDQPQHF. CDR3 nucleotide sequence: TGTGCCAGCAGCCCCGGAGGAGGTCGGGATCAGCCCCAGCATTTT.

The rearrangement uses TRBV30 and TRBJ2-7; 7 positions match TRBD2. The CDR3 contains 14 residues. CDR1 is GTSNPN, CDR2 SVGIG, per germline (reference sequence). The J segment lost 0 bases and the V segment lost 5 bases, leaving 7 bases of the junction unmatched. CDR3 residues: CAWWGGGRSYEQYF. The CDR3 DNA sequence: TGTGCCTGGTGGGGGGGAGGCCGCTCCTACGAGCAGTACTTC. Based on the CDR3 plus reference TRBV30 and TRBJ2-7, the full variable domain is SQTIHQWPATLVQPVGSPLSLECTVEGTSNPNLYWYRQAAGRGLQLLFYSVGIGQISSEVPQNLSASRPQDRQFILSSKKLLLSDSGFYLCAWWGGGRSYEQYFGPGTRLTVT.

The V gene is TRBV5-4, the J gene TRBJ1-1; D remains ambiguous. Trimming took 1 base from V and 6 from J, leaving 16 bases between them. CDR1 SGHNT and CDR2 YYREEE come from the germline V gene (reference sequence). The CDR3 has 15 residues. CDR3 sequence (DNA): TGTGCCAGCAGCTTGAAGTCAGCTGGTAGCGCTGAAGCTTTCTTT. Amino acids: CASSLKSAGSAEAFF.

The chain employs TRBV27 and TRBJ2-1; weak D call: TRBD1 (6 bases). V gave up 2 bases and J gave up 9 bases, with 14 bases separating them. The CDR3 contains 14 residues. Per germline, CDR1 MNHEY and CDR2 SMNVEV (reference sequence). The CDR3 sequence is CASSLRRQGLEQFF. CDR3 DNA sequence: TGTGCCAGCAGTTTACGTCGCCAGGGGCTTGAGCAGTTCTTC.

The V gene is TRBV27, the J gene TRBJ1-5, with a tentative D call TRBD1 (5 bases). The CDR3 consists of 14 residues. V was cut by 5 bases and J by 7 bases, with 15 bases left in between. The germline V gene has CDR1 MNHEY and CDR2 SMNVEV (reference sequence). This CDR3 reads CASSLQGVGQPQHF. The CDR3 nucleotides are TGTGCCAGCAGTCTCCAAGGGGTCGGGCAGCCCCAGCATTTT.

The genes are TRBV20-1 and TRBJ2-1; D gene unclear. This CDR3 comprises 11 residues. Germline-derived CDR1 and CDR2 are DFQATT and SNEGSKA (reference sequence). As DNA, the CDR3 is TGCAGCGCTCGGTGGTTGGATGAGCAGTTCTTC. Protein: CSARWLDEQFF.